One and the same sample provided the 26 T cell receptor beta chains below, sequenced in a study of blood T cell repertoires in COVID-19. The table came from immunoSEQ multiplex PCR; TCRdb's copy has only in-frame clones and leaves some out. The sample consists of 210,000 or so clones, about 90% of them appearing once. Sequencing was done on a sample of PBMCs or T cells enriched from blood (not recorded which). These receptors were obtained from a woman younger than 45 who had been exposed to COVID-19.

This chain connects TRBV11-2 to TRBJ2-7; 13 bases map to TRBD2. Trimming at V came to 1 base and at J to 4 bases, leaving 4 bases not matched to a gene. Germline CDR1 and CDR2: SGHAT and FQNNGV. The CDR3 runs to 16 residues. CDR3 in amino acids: CASSLVPGLAGYEQYF. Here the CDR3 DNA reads TGTGCCAGCAGCTTAGTACCGGGACTAGCGGGGTACGAGCAGTACTTC.

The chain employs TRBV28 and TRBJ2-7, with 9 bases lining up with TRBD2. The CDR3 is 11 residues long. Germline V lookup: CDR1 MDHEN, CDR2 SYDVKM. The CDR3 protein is CATGLANEQYF. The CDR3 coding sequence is TGTGCTACAGGACTAGCGAACGAGCAGTACTTC.

The CDR3 region has the DNA TGTGCTAGTGGTTTGGGACTAGCGGGAGTTGCAGATACGCAGTATTTT. It encodes CASGLGLAGVADTQYF. V gene TRBV12-5 combines with J gene TRBJ2-3, with 12 bases matching TRBD2. Germline CDR1 and CDR2: LGHNT and FRNRAP. This CDR3 region has 16 residues. Trimming at V came to 1 base and at J to 4 bases, leaving 3 bases not matched to a gene.

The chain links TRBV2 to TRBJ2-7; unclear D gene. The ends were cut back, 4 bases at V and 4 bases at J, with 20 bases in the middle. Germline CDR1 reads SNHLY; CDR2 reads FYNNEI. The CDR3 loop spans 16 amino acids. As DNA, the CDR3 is TGTGCCAGCAGTGTTCTGCGCGAGGCGCCTTCTTACGAGCAGTACTTC. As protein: CASSVLREAPSYEQYF.

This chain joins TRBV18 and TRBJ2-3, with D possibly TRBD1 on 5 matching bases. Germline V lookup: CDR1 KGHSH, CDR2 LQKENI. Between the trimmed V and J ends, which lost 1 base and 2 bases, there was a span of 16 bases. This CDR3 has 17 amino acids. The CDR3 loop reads CASSPRGRGTITDTQYF. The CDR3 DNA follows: TGTGCCAGCTCACCACGGGGAAGGGGAACGATCACAGATACGCAGTATTTT.

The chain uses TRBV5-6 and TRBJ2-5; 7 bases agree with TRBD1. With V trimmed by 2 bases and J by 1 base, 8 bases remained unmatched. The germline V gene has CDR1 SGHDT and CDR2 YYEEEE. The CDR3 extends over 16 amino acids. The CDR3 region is CASSFRQGRGQETQYF. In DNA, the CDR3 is TGTGCCAGCAGCTTTAGACAGGGTCGGGGCCAAGAGACCCAGTACTTC.

This CDR3 is CASSLASGDEKLFF. The CDR3 region has the DNA TGTGCCAGCAGCTTAGCGTCAGGGGATGAAAAACTGTTTTTT. This sequence joins TRBV7-9 and TRBJ1-4; a possible D gene is TRBD1 (6 bases). With 0 bases removed from V and 6 bases from J, the gap between germline ends came to 8 bases. CDR1 and CDR2 from the germline V gene are SEHNR and FQNEAQ (reference sequence). The CDR3 is 14 residues long. Complete variable domain (other parts from reference TRBV7-9 and TRBJ1-4): DTGVSQNPRHKITKRGQNVTFRCDPISEHNRLYWYRQTLGQGPEFLTYFQNEAQLEKSRLLSDRFSAERPKGSFSTLEIQRTEQGDSAMYLCASSLASGDEKLFFGSGTQLSVL.

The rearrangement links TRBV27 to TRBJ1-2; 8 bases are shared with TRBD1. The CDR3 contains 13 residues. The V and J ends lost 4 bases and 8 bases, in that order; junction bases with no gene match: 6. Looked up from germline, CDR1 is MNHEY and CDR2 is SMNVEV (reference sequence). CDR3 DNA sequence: TGTGCCAGCAGTTCGACAGGGGCTTTAGGCTACACCTTC. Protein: CASSSTGALGYTF.

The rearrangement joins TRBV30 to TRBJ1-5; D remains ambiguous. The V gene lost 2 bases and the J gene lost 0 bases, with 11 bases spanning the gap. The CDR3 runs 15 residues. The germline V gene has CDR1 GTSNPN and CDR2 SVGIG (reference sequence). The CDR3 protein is CAWSPLEGSNQPQHF. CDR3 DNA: TGTGCCTGGAGTCCCTTAGAGGGTAGCAATCAGCCCCAGCATTTT.

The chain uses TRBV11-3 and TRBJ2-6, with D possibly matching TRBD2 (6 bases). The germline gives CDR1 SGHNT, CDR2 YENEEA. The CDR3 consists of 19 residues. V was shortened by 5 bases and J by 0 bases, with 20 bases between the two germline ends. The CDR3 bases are TGTGCCAGCAGCCTAGGACCGGGACTGGGGCACTCTGGGGCCAACGTCCTGACTTTC. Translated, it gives CASSLGPGLGHSGANVLTF.

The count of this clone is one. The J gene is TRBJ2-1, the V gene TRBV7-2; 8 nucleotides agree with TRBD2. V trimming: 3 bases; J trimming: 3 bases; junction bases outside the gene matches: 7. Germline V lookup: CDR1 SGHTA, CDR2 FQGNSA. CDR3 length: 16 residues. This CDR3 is CASSLTGLAGYNEQFF. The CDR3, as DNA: TGTGCCAGCAGCTTGACAGGTCTAGCGGGCTACAATGAGCAGTTCTTC.

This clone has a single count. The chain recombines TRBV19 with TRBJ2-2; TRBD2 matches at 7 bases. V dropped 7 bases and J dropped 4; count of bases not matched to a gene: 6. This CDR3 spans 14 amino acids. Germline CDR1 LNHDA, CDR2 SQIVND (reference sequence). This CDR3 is CASTGRRGTGELFF. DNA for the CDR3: TGTGCCAGTACCGGGAGGAGAGGCACCGGGGAGCTGTTTTTT.

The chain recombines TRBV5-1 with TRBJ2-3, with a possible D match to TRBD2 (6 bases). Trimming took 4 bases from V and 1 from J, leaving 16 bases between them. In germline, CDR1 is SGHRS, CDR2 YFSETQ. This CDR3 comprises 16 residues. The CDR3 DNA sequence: TGCGCCAGCAGCCCGGGACTTCAATCCCGCACAGATACGCAGTATTTT. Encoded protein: CASSPGLQSRTDTQYF.

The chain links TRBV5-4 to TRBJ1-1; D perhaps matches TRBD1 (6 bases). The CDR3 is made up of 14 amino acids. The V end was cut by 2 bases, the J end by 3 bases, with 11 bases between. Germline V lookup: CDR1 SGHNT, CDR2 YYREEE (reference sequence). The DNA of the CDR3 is TGTGCCAGCAGCTTATCTGGGGGCGACACTGAAGCTTTCTTT. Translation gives CASSLSGGDTEAFF.

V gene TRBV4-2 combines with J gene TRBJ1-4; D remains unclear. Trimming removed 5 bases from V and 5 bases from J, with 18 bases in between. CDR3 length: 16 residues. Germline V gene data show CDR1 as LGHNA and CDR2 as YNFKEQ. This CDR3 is CASSSRPGGRNEKLFF. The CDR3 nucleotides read TGTGCCAGCAGCTCCCGGCCGGGCGGGCGGAATGAAAAACTGTTTTTT.

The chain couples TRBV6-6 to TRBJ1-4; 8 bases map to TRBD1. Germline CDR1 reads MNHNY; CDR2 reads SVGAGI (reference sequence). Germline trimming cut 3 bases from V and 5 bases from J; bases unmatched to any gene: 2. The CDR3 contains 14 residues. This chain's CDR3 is CASSYTGGNEKLFF. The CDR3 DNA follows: TGTGCCAGCAGTTATACAGGGGGGAATGAAAAACTGTTTTTT.

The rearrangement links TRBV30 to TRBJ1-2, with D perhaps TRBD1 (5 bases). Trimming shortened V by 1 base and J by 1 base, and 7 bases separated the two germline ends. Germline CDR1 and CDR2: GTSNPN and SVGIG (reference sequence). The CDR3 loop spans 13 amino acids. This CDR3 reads CAWSGGINYGYTF. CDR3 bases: TGTGCCTGGAGTGGGGGCATTAACTATGGCTACACCTTC.

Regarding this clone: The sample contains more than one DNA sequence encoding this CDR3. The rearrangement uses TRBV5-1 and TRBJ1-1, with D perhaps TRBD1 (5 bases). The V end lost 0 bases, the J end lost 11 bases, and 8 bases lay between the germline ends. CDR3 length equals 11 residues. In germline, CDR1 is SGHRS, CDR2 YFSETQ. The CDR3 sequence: CASSLEGRAFF. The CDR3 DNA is TGCGCCAGCAGCTTGGAGGGGCGTGCTTTCTTT.

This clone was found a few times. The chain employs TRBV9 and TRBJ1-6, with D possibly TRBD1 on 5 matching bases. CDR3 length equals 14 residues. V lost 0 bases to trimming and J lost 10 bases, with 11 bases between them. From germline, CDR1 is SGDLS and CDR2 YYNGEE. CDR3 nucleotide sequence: TGTGCCAGCAGCGTAGTTGGGGGGGAGTCACCCCTCCACTTT. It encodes CASSVVGGESPLHF.

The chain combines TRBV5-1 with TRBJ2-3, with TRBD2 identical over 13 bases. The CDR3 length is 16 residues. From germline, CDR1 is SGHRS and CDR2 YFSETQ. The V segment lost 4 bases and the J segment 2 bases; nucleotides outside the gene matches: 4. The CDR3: CASSPGLAGPTDTQYF. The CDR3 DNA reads TGCGCCAGCAGCCCGGGACTAGCGGGGCCCACAGATACGCAGTATTTT.

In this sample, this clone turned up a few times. The CDR3 here is CSASGGQGNYEQYF. The CDR3 bases are TGCAGTGCTAGTGGGGGACAGGGGAACTACGAGCAGTACTTC. V usage is TRBV20-1 and J usage is TRBJ2-7; 10 nucleotides agree with TRBD1. CDR3 length: 14 amino acids. The ends lost 3 bases at V and 3 bases at J; junction bases unmatched: 5. CDR1 is DFQATT, CDR2 SNEGSKA, per germline (reference sequence).

This CDR3 is CASSQYTGVSQPQHF. The CDR3 nucleotides read TGCGCCAGCAGCCAATACACGGGAGTTAGTCAGCCCCAGCATTTT. V and J are TRBV4-1 and TRBJ1-5; D is uncertain. Germline CDR1 reads MGHRA; CDR2 reads YSYEKL. Trimming removed 2 bases from V and 6 bases from J, with 14 bases in between. This CDR3 is 15 amino acids long.

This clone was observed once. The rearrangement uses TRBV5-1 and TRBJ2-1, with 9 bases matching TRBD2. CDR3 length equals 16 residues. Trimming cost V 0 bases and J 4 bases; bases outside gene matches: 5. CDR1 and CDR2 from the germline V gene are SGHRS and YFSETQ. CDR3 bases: TGCGCCAGCAGCTTGGAGGTTAGCGGGGGATACAATGAGCAGTTCTTC. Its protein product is CASSLEVSGGYNEQFF.

The CDR3 protein is CATSDPKTGGTDTQYF. CDR3 DNA sequence: TGTGCCACCAGTGATCCTAAGACAGGGGGGACAGATACGCAGTATTTT. This chain links TRBV24-1 with TRBJ2-3; 9 bases agree with TRBD1. The CDR3 covers 16 residues. The ends lost 3 bases at V and 3 bases at J; junction bases unmatched: 6. Germline-derived CDR1 and CDR2 are KGHDR and SFDVKD.

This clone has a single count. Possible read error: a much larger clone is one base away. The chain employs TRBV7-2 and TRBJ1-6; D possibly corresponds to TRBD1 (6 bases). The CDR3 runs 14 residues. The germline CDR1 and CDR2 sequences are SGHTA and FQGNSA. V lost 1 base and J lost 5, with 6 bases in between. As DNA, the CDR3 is TGTGCCAGCAGCTTAGAGGGGGATAATTCACCCCTCCACTTT. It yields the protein CASSLEGDNSPLHF.

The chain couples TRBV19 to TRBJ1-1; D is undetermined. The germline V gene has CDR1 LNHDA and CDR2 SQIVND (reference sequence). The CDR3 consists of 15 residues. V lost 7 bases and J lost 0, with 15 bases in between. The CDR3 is CASILTYSMNTEAFF. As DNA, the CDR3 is TGTGCCAGTATCCTAACGTACAGCATGAACACTGAAGCTTTCTTT. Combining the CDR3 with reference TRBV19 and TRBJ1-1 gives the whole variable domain DGGITQSPKYLFRKEGQNVTLSCEQNLNHDAMYWYRQDPGQGLRLIYYSQIVNDFQKGDIAEGYSVSREKKESFPLTVTSAQKNPTAFYLCASILTYSMNTEAFFGQGTRLTVV.